The 15 T cell receptor beta chains below were found in one sample sequenced in a study of T cells after posttransplantation cyclophosphamide. Assay: immunoSEQ multiplex PCR; the TCRdb copy retains only in-frame clones and omits some. The sample holds roughly 70,000 clones, approximately 92% seen once. The sequenced material came from PBMCs. These receptors originate from a woman aged 25 to 39 in good health and a related stem cell transplant donor.

The rearrangement uses TRBV29-1 and TRBJ2-5; 9 bases line up with TRBD1. V lost 3 bases to trimming and J lost 4 bases; unmatched junction nucleotides: 9. In germline, CDR1 is SQVTM, CDR2 ANQGSEA. The CDR3 loop spans 15 amino acids. The CDR3 loop is CSVEGDREGRETQYF. CDR3 sequence (DNA): TGCAGCGTTGAGGGGGACAGGGAGGGGAGAGAGACCCAGTACTTC.

The rearrangement uses TRBV18 and TRBJ1-1; 7 bases match TRBD1. CDR3 length: 16 amino acids. Germline values: CDR1 KGHSH, CDR2 LQKENI. V trimming: 4 bases; J trimming: 0 bases; junction bases outside the gene matches: 8. The CDR3 here is CASSLSGDRMNTEAFF. CDR3 in DNA: TGTGCCAGCTCACTTTCCGGGGACAGAATGAACACTGAAGCTTTCTTT. Full variable domain (rest looked up from reference TRBV18 and TRBJ1-1): NAGVMQNPRHLVRRRGQEARLRCSPMKGHSHVYWYRQLPEEGLKFMVYLQKENIIDESGMPKERFSAEFPKEGPSILRIQQVVRGDSAAYFCASSLSGDRMNTEAFFGQGTRLTVV.

The chain links TRBV11-3 to TRBJ1-1; D might be TRBD1 (6 bases). The CDR3 runs 13 residues. The V and J ends lost 5 bases and 8 bases respectively, with 15 bases between them. Germline-derived CDR1 and CDR2 are SGHNT and YENEEA. The CDR3 region has the DNA TGTGCCAGCAGCCCCCACAGGGCGTCGGAAGCTTTCTTT. It encodes CASSPHRASEAFF.

About this clone: The same CDR3 is also encoded by other DNA sequences in this sample. The rearrangement uses TRBV5-1 and TRBJ1-1; no reliable D call. Germline V lookup: CDR1 SGHRS, CDR2 YFSETQ. Deletions cut 0 bases from V and 0 bases from J, with 6 bases between. The CDR3 runs 14 residues. CDR3 in DNA: TGCGCCAGCAGCTTGGAAGTAATGAACACTGAAGCTTTCTTT. Amino acids: CASSLEVMNTEAFF.

This clone occurred once. DNA of the CDR3: TGTGCCAGCAGCTTTTCATCAGCCAGGGAAAAACTGTTTTTT. Translating it yields CASSFSSAREKLFF. This sequence joins TRBV5-4 and TRBJ1-4; D unresolved. Trimming pared 2 bases from V and 8 bases from J, leaving 13 bases between. This CDR3 contains 14 residues. Germline CDR1 and CDR2: SGHNT and YYREEE (reference sequence).

The rearrangement links TRBV6-5 to TRBJ1-4; the match to TRBD1 covers 10 bases. This CDR3 spans 13 amino acids. The junction had 3 bases not matched to a gene; V was cut back by 5 bases and J by 9 bases. Per germline, CDR1 MNHEY and CDR2 SVGAGI. CDR3 bases: TGTGCCAGCAGTCGGGACAGGGGTCAAAAACTGTTTTTT. Its translation: CASSRDRGQKLFF.

This clone was found once. The chain uses TRBV7-9 and TRBJ1-2; a weak D match, TRBD1 (5 bases). The germline CDR1 and CDR2 sequences are SEHNR and FQNEAQ (reference sequence). Trimming removed 5 bases from V and 4 bases from J, with 11 bases in between. The CDR3 sequence is 13 residues long. CDR3 coding DNA: TGTGCCAGCAGCCGTGGTGGGGGCTATGGCTACACCTTC. Translation gives CASSRGGGYGYTF.

The J gene is TRBJ1-5, the V gene TRBV28; D gene uncertain. Germline-derived CDR1 and CDR2 are MDHEN and SYDVKM. The V end was cut by 5 bases, the J end by 0 bases, with 5 bases between. This CDR3 has 13 residues. This chain's CDR3 is CASSPDSNQPQHF. DNA for the CDR3: TGTGCCAGCAGTCCTGATAGCAATCAGCCCCAGCATTTT.

The chain has TRBV2 and TRBJ2-3; 9 bases match TRBD2. CDR3 length equals 16 residues. Germline values: CDR1 SNHLY, CDR2 FYNNEI. The trim removed 6 bases at V and 5 bases at J, leaving 12 bases unmatched. CDR3 nucleotides: TGTGCCAGCAGACCATGGGCGGGGGGGCATAAAGATACGCAGTATTTT. This codes for CASRPWAGGHKDTQYF.

This chain links TRBV7-2 with TRBJ1-2; TRBD1 aligns across 10 bases. The germline V gene has CDR1 SGHTA and CDR2 FQGNSA. The CDR3 length is 18 residues. V gave up 4 bases and J gave up 4 bases; unmatched junction bases: 15. DNA of the CDR3: TGTGCCAGCAGCTCCCCGACAGGGGGCGAAAGTATACTCTATGGCTACACCTTC. Residues: CASSSPTGGESILYGYTF.

V gene TRBV16 combines with J gene TRBJ1-2; perhaps TRBD1 as D (6 bases). The V end lost 4 bases, the J end lost 6 bases, and 18 bases lay between the germline ends. This CDR3 spans 15 amino acids. CDR1 is KGHSY and CDR2 is FQNENV in the germline V gene. CDR3 in amino acids: CASSPRHGGIHGYTF. Here the CDR3 DNA reads TGTGCCAGCAGCCCCCGACATGGGGGCATACATGGCTACACCTTC. Full variable domain (missing parts from reference TRBV16 and TRBJ1-2): GEEVAQTPKHLVRGEGQKAKLYCAPIKGHSYVFWYQQVLKNEFKFLISFQNENVFDETGMPKERFSAKCLPNSPCSLEIQATKLEDSAVYFCASSPRHGGIHGYTFGSGTRLTVV.

The genes are TRBV6-5 and TRBJ1-2; D is uncertain. Per germline, CDR1 MNHEY and CDR2 SVGAGI. This CDR3 comprises 13 residues. Trimming stripped 6 bases from V and 2 bases from J, with 10 bases between. CDR3 DNA: TGTGCCAGCAGCACGCGCGGGAACTATGGCTACACCTTC. This gives the protein CASSTRGNYGYTF.

The chain joins TRBV5-4 to TRBJ1-1, with D tentatively TRBD1 (6 bases). The CDR3 extends over 16 amino acids. Trimming removed 4 bases at V and 0 bases at J, with 16 bases between. Germline V gene data show CDR1 as SGHNT and CDR2 as YYREEE (reference sequence). The CDR3 coding sequence is TGTGCCAGCAGCCAAATACAGACAGGACTGAACACTGAAGCTTTCTTT. Residues: CASSQIQTGLNTEAFF.

The chain links TRBV4-1 to TRBJ1-1, with D uncertain. V was pared by 6 bases and J by 5 bases, with 13 bases between. Germline lookup yields CDR1 MGHRA and CDR2 YSYEKL. The CDR3 loop spans 13 amino acids. CDR3 coding DNA: TGCGCCAGCAGTCCCGGACCCCGGACTGAAGCTTTCTTT. Translating it yields CASSPGPRTEAFF.

The V gene is TRBV4-2, the J gene TRBJ1-6, with 7 bases that match TRBD1. The J segment lost 6 bases and the V segment lost 0 bases, leaving 2 bases of the junction unmatched. There are 15 residues in the CDR3. CDR1 is LGHNA and CDR2 is YNFKEQ in the germline V gene. The CDR3 protein is CASSQDGTVNSPLHF. The CDR3 DNA reads as TGTGCCAGCAGCCAAGACGGGACAGTTAATTCACCCCTCCACTTT.